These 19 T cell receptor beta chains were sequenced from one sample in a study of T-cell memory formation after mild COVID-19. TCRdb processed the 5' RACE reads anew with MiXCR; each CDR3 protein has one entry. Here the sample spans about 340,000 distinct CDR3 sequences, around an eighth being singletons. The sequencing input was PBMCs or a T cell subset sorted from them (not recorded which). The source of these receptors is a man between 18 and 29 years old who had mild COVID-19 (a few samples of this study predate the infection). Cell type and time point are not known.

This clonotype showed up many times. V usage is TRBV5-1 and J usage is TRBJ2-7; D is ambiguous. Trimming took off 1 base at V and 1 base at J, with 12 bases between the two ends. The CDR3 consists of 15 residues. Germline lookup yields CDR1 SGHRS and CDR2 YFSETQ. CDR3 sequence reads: CASSLFNTISYEQYF. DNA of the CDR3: TGCGCCAGCAGCTTGTTCAACACGATATCCTACGAGCAGTACTTC.

CDR3 residues: CASSGAGSQRNEQFF. In DNA form, the CDR3 reads TGTGCCAGCAGCGGGGCGGGGAGCCAAAGGAATGAGCAGTTCTTC. This chain uses TRBV7-2 with TRBJ2-1; D is perhaps TRBD2 (6 bases). Trimming pared 5 bases from V and 7 bases from J, leaving 18 bases between. The CDR3 is 15 residues long. In germline, CDR1 is SGHTA, CDR2 FQGNSA.

CDR3 sequence: CASSQTCQGRHF. The CDR3 region has the DNA TGTGCCAGCAGCCAAACTTGCCAGGGGAGGCATTTT. The chain couples TRBV4-2 to TRBJ1-5; D might be TRBD1 (6 bases). From germline, CDR1 is LGHNA and CDR2 YNFKEQ. CDR3 size: 12 residues. V was pared by 2 bases and J by 15 bases, with 14 bases between.

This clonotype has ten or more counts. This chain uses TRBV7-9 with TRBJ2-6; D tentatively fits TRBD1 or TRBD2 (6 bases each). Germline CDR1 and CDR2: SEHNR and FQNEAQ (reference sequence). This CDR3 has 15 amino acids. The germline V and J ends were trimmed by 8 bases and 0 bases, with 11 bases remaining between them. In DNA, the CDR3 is TGTGCCAGCCCGTGGGGGGCCTCTGGGGCCAACGTCCTGACTTTC. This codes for CASPWGASGANVLTF.

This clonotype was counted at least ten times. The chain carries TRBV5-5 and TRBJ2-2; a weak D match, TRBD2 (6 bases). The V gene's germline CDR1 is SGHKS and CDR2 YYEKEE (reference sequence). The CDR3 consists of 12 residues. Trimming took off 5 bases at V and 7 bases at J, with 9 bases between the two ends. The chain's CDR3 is CASSLGGGELFF. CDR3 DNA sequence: TGTGCCAGCAGTCTGGGGGGCGGGGAGCTGTTTTTT.

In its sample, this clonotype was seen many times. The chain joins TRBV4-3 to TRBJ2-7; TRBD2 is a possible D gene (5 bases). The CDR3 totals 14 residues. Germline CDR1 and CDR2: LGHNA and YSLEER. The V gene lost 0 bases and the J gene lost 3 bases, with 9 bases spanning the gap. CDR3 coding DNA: TGCGCCAGCAGCCAAGATATCGGGGACTACGAGCAGTACTTC. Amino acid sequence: CASSQDIGDYEQYF.

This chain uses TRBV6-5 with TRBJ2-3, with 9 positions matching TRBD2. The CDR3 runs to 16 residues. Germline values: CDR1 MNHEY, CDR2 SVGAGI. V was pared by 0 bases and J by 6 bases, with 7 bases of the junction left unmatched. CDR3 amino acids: CASSYSQRGAGDTQYF. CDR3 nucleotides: TGTGCCAGCAGTTACTCCCAGCGGGGGGCGGGGGATACGCAGTATTTT.

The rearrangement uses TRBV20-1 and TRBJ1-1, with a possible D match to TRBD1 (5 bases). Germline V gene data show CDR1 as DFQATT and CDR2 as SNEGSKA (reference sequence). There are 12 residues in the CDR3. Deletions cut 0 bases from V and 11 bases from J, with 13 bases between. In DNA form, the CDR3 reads TGCAGTGCTAGAGATTTCAGGGTTAGGGCTTTCTTT. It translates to CSARDFRVRAFF.

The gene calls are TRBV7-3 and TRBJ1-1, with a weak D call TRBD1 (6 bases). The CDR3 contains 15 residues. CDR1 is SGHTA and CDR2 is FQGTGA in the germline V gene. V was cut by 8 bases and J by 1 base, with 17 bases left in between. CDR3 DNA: TGTGCCAGCTCCCCCGGGGGGCTTGCGAACACTGAAGCTTTCTTT. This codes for CASSPGGLANTEAFF.

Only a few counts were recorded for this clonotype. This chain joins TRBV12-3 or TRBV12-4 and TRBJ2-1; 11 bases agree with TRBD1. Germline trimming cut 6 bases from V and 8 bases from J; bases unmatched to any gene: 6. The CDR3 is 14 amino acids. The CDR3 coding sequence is TGTGCCAGCAGGGGGACAGGGGGAAAGTATGAGCAGTTCTTC. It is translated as CASRGTGGKYEQFF.

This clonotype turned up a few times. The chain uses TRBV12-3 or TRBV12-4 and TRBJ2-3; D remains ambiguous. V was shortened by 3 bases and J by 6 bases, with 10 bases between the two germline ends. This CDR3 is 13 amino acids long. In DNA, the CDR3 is TGTGCCAGCAGTTTTAACCCCTCGGATACGCAGTATTTT. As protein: CASSFNPSDTQYF.

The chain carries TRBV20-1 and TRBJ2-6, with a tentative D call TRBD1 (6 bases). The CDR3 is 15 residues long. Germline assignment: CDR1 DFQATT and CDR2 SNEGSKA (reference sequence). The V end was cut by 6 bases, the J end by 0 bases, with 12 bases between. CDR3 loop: CSARQVSSGANVLTF. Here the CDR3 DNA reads TGCAGTGCCAGACAGGTGTCCTCTGGGGCCAACGTCCTGACTTTC.

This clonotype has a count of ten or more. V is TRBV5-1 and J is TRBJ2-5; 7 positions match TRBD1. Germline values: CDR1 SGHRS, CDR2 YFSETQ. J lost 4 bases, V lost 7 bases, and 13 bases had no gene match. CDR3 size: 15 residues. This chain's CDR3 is CASSAGDSVGETQYF. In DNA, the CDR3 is TGCGCCAGCTCCGCCGGGGACAGCGTAGGAGAGACCCAGTACTTC.

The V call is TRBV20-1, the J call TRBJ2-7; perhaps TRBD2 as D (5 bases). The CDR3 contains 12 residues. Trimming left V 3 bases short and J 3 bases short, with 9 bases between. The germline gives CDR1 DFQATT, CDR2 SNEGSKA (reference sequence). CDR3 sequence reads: CSASRGLYEQYV. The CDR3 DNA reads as TGCAGTGCTAGTCGGGGTCTCTACGAGCAGTACGTC.

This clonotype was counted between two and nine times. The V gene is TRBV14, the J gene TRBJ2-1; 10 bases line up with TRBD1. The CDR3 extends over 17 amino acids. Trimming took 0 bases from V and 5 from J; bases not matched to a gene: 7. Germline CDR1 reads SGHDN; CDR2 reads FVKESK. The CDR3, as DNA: TGTGCCAGCAGCCAAGATTTGGGACAGGGGTTGAACAATGAGCAGTTCTTC. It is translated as CASSQDLGQGLNNEQFF.

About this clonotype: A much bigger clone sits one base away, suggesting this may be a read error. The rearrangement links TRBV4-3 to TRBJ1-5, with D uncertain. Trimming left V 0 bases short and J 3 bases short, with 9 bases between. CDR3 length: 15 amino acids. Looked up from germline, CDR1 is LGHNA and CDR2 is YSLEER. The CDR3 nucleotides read TGCGCCAGCAGCCAAGACATGGTGAACAATCAGCCCCAGCATTTT. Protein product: CASSQDMVNNQPQHF.

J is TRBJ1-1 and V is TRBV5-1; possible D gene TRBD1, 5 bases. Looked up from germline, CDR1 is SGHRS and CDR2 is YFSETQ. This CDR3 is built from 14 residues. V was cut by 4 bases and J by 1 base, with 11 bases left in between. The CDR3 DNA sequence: TGCGCCAGCAGCCCCGGGGCAGAGAACACTGAAGCTTTCTTT. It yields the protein CASSPGAENTEAFF. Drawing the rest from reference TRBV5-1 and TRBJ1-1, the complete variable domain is KAGVTQTPRYLIKTRGQQVTLSCSPISGHRSVSWYQQTPGQGLQFLFEYFSETQRNKGNFPGRFSGRQFSNSRSEMNVSTLELGDSALYLCASSPGAENTEAFFGQGTRLTVV.

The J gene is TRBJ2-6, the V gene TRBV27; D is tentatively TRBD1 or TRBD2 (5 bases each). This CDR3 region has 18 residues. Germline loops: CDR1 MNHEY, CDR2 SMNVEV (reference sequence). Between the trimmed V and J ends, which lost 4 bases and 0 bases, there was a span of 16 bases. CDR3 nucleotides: TGTGCCAGCAGTTCCCTTTTGGGGACGTCCTCTGGGGCCAACGTCCTGACTTTC. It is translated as CASSSLLGTSSGANVLTF.

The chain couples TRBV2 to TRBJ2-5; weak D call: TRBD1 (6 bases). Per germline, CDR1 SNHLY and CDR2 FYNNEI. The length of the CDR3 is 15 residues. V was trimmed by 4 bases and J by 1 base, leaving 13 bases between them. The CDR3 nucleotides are TGTGCCAGCAGTGCCGGACAGCTTGGCCAAGAGACCCAGTACTTC. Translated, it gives CASSAGQLGQETQYF.